This T cell receptor beta chain was sequenced in a study of T cells after yellow fever vaccination (dated by TCRdb to about 2019). Describing the broader study: The SMART-Seq v4 Ultra Low Input RNA kit was used to prepare libraries from fractions with low cell numbers. To follow T-cell clones before and after primary and booster YFV17D yellow fever vaccination, bulk TCR alpha and beta repertoires were sequenced over time. Two healthy male donors, one aged 18 to 30 and one aged 30 to 40 years, made up the cohort. Blood was collected at multiple timepoints before and after primary and secondary immunization, and bulk PBMC replicates and cell subsets were isolated. What the authors observed across the whole study: A small fraction of clonotypes appeared in both the CD4 and CD8 compartments, likely as a result of convergent recombination. Most clones expanded after primary vaccination were re-detected after the booster (just under 97% of CD4 and around 88% of CD8), suggesting broad memory maintenance. The secondary T-cell response was weaker than the primary response but faster, peaking on day 5 instead of day 15. FACS-sorted repertoires could contain abundant contaminating clonotypes from the bulk population, so computational filtering was required. The study included only two donors, which limits how far the findings can be generalized.

The CDR1 and CDR2 encoded by the germline V gene are MNHEY and SVGAGI. Reading from cysteine to phenylalanine, the CDR3 counts 15 amino acids. CDR3 DNA is the only sequence kept; it has 45 bases, read in frame from the first base. The germline ends are 15 bases apart after V is trimmed by 2 bases and J by 5 bases. This clonotype was counted a few times. Its recognized antigen is unknown. No base quality information exists; no much larger clone differs at one position. Reading the label with the study, this specimen's treatment or condition is: live attenuated yellow fever vaccine strain. At each blood-draw timepoint, two biological replicates of bulk PBMCs were collected. PBMCs were isolated from peripheral blood using a standard Ficoll-Paque protocol. RNA was extracted with TriZol from bulk PBMCs, CD4 and CD8 fractions, and dextramer-positive and dextramer-negative fractions. TCR cDNA was synthesized by 5'RACE template switching, through which a universal primer site and unique molecular identifiers were introduced. cDNA synthesis was primed from both the TCR alpha and TCR beta constant segments. Two PCR steps were used to amplify libraries, with sample barcodes and sequencing adapters being added in the second step. Libraries were sequenced on Illumina HiSeq 2500 (2x100 bp) or NovaSeq (2x150 bp). As for the authors' bioinformatics: Reads were demultiplexed and collapsed into UMI consensus sequences with MIGEC, and V(D)J alignment was performed with MiXCR. Clonotypes responding to the vaccine were identified with edgeR on replicate PBMC samples, with the criteria of FDR below 0.01 and a log2 fold change above 5 up to day 15. Each bulk clonotype received a CD4 or CD8 identity based on whether the sequenced CD4 or CD8 repertoire contained that clonotype at higher abundance. In-frame beta chains were kept once TCRdb had trimmed the public reads at Q25 with fastp and called clones with MiXCR. Rows are unified per CDR3 protein, each entry keeping the most common DNA and genes. The V and J calls were not made by the authors but by TCRdb's processing. In all, the sample holds more than 250,000 distinct CDR3 sequences, and around 6.8% of those were seen once. The biggest ten clones account for 18% of the sample.

This receptor was identified in a man younger than 35 who received the YFV17D yellow fever vaccine. The specimen comprised PBMCs, sampled more than 40 days after the first yellow fever vaccination. The receptor chain draws on TRBV6-5 and TRBJ1-2; the D gene remains uncertain. The sequenced DNA is TGTGCCAGCAGTTACCCCTCGTCCGGGCTGTATGGCTACACCTTC. Its amino acids are CASSYPSSGLYGYTF.